The 29 T cell receptor beta chains below all came from one sample that was sequenced in a study of T cells after yellow fever vaccination. TCRdb passed the 5' RACE reads through MiXCR, listing each CDR3 protein once. Of about 230,000 distinct CDR3 sequences in the sample, roughly 6.8% were seen once. The input for sequencing was CD4+ T cells sorted from PBMCs, taken on the day of the yellow fever booster vaccination. The receptors derive from a man aged 25-45 years who received the YFV17D yellow fever vaccine.

This clonotype was observed at least ten times. This rearrangement joins TRBV5-1 to TRBJ2-1, with D perhaps matching TRBD1 (7 bases). The CDR3 is made up of 15 amino acids. Germline V lookup: CDR1 SGHRS, CDR2 YFSETQ. Trimming took off 1 base at V and 8 bases at J, with 16 bases between the two ends. The CDR3 loop is CASSLRQGGFDEQFF. The DNA of the CDR3 is TGCGCCAGCAGCTTGCGTCAGGGGGGCTTTGATGAGCAGTTCTTC. Complete variable domain (other parts from reference TRBV5-1 and TRBJ2-1): KAGVTQTPRYLIKTRGQQVTLSCSPISGHRSVSWYQQTPGQGLQFLFEYFSETQRNKGNFPGRFSGRQFSNSRSEMNVSTLELGDSALYLCASSLRQGGFDEQFFGPGTRLTVL.

This clonotype was found a few times. This chain uses TRBV12-3 or TRBV12-4 with TRBJ2-3; TRBD2 aligns across 9 bases. The CDR3 length is 14 residues. V lost 1 base and J lost 6; bases outside the gene matches: 2. Here the CDR3 reads CASSLGSGRDTQYF. The CDR3 region has the DNA TGTGCCAGCAGTTTAGGGAGCGGGAGGGATACGCAGTATTTT.

In its sample, this clonotype was seen many times. This chain joins TRBV29-1 and TRBJ2-5, with D maybe TRBD1 (6 bases). The germline V gene encodes CDR1 SQVTM and CDR2 ANQGSEA. V was cut by 0 bases and J by 4 bases, with 12 bases left in between. The CDR3 has 14 residues. DNA of the CDR3: TGCAGCGTTGAAGATGACGAGACAGGAGAGACCCAGTACTTC. It translates to CSVEDDETGETQYF.

J is TRBJ2-7 and V is TRBV7-9, with D possibly matching TRBD1 (6 bases). Germline loops: CDR1 SEHNR, CDR2 FQNEAQ (reference sequence). Trimming cost V 10 bases and J 10 bases, with 26 bases left between them. The CDR3 is 14 residues long. CDR3 in DNA: TGTGCCACCCCCCCAGCGCCGGACAGAGCTAAACAGTACTTC. Translating it yields CATPPAPDRAKQYF.

V is TRBV15 and J is TRBJ2-7; no clear D gene. Germline V lookup: CDR1 LNHNV, CDR2 YYDKDF (reference sequence). Between the trimmed V and J ends, which lost 3 bases and 2 bases, there was a span of 11 bases. The CDR3 has 14 residues. The CDR3 spells CATSRELTAYEQYF. CDR3 nucleotides: TGTGCCACCAGCAGGGAGCTTACCGCCTACGAGCAGTACTTC.

This clonotype showed up many times. CDR3 sequence reads: CATSSPGGHEQFF. In DNA form, the CDR3 reads TGTGCCACCAGCAGCCCCGGGGGGCATGAGCAGTTCTTC. V and J are TRBV15 and TRBJ2-1, with a tentative D call TRBD2 (7 bases). CDR1 and CDR2 (germline): LNHNV, YYDKDF (reference sequence). This CDR3 has 13 residues. V was shortened by 3 bases and J by 8 bases, with 11 bases between the two germline ends.

This clonotype came up many times. The rearrangement joins TRBV19 to TRBJ2-7; 15 bases line up with TRBD2. The CDR3 loop spans 16 amino acids. With V trimmed by 6 bases and J by 3 bases, 6 bases remained unmatched. Germline-derived CDR1 and CDR2 are LNHDA and SQIVND (reference sequence). CDR3: CASRAGLAGGSYEQYF. The CDR3 coding sequence is TGTGCCAGTAGAGCGGGACTAGCGGGAGGAAGCTACGAGCAGTACTTC.

In its sample, this clonotype was seen a few times. The chain uses TRBV20-1 and TRBJ1-1, with D unclear. The V gene lost 6 bases and the J gene lost 10 bases, with 18 bases spanning the gap. The CDR3 covers 12 residues. Germline CDR1 reads DFQATT; CDR2 reads SNEGSKA (reference sequence). This CDR3 is CSAGPWARGAFF. The CDR3 DNA sequence: TGCAGTGCCGGCCCTTGGGCACGGGGAGCTTTCTTT.

There are a few counts of this clonotype. This chain uses TRBV4-3 with TRBJ2-4; D may be TRBD2 (5 bases). The CDR3 length is 16 residues. Germline-derived CDR1 and CDR2 are LGHNA and YSLEER. Trimming stripped 2 bases from V and 2 bases from J, with 13 bases between. DNA for the CDR3: TGCGCCAGCAGCCAAATAGTGGCGGGCCCCAAAAACATTCAGTACTTC. It encodes CASSQIVAGPKNIQYF.

The chain is built from TRBV7-9 and TRBJ2-3, with D tentatively TRBD1 or TRBD2 (6 bases each). The CDR3 is made up of 15 amino acids. V was clipped by 1 base and J by 4 bases, with 12 bases between them. The V gene's germline CDR1 is SEHNR and CDR2 FQNEAQ (reference sequence). The CDR3 DNA reads as TGTGCCAGCAGCTTAGAACAGGGACTGTCAGATACGCAGTATTTT. Protein product: CASSLEQGLSDTQYF.

This clonotype was found many times. This rearrangement joins TRBV20-1 to TRBJ2-1, with 9 bases that match TRBD1. CDR3 length: 11 residues. CDR1 is DFQATT and CDR2 is SNEGSKA in the germline V gene (reference sequence). The V and J ends lost 4 bases and 16 bases, in that order; junction bases with no gene match: 8. CDR3 protein: CSATDRGGLFF. CDR3 DNA: TGCAGTGCTACGGACAGGGGAGGTCTCTTCTTC.

This chain links TRBV5-1 with TRBJ2-7; D remains ambiguous. The CDR3 runs to 13 residues. Trimming took off 2 bases at V and 1 base at J, with 7 bases between the two ends. CDR1 is SGHRS and CDR2 is YFSETQ in the germline V gene. This CDR3 reads CASSLISSYEQYF. As DNA, the CDR3 is TGCGCCAGCAGCTTAATTAGTTCCTACGAGCAGTACTTC.

The sample holds many counts of this clonotype. The V call is TRBV19, the J call TRBJ2-3, with TRBD2 matching 9 bases. The CDR3 totals 13 residues. Per germline, CDR1 LNHDA and CDR2 SQIVND (reference sequence). The V gene end was trimmed by 6 bases and the J gene end by 4 bases; junction bases not matched to a gene: 2. The DNA of the CDR3 is TGTGCCAGTAGAGTAGCGGGAGCAGATACGCAGTATTTT. Residues: CASRVAGADTQYF.

This clonotype was seen ten or more times. The chain carries TRBV5-1 and TRBJ2-3; D gene unclear. CDR3 length: 13 residues. Germline V gene data show CDR1 as SGHRS and CDR2 as YFSETQ. V lost 5 bases and J 0 bases, leaving 7 bases between the germline ends. The CDR3 DNA follows: TGCGCCAGCAGGGCGAGAAGCACAGATACGCAGTATTTT. This sequence encodes CASRARSTDTQYF.

The chain combines TRBV7-2 with TRBJ2-5; 12 bases are a match to TRBD2. CDR1 SGHTA and CDR2 FQGNSA come from the germline V gene. V was pared by 8 bases and J by 5 bases, with 12 bases of the junction left unmatched. CDR3 length: 16 amino acids. The CDR3 loop is CASCLAGGPFGETQYF. The CDR3 nucleotides read TGTGCCAGCTGCCTAGCGGGAGGGCCCTTTGGTGAGACCCAGTACTTC.

The sample holds a few counts of this clonotype. The chain joins TRBV7-9 to TRBJ2-5; D is perhaps TRBD1 (6 bases). The V end lost 5 bases, the J end lost 1 base, and 11 bases lay between the germline ends. CDR1 and CDR2 from the germline V gene are SEHNR and FQNEAQ (reference sequence). CDR3 length: 14 residues. The CDR3 spells CASSHGTTQETQYF. The CDR3 nucleotides are TGTGCCAGCAGCCATGGGACAACCCAAGAGACCCAGTACTTC.

The chain couples TRBV7-9 to TRBJ2-5; 7 bases map to TRBD1. The length of the CDR3 is 15 residues. In germline, CDR1 is SEHNR, CDR2 FQNEAQ (reference sequence). The trim removed 6 bases at V and 2 bases at J, leaving 9 bases unmatched. CDR3 sequence reads: CASSTWTGSQETQYF. Here the CDR3 DNA reads TGTGCCAGCAGTACCTGGACAGGATCTCAAGAGACCCAGTACTTC. The entire variable domain, with the rest obtained from reference TRBV7-9 and TRBJ2-5, is as follows: DTGVSQNPRHKITKRGQNVTFRCDPISEHNRLYWYRQTLGQGPEFLTYFQNEAQLEKSRLLSDRFSAERPKGSFSTLEIQRTEQGDSAMYLCASSTWTGSQETQYFGPGTRLLVL.

The chain links TRBV12-3 or TRBV12-4 to TRBJ2-7, with 7 bases matching TRBD1. V gave up 5 bases and J gave up 5 bases; unmatched junction bases: 9. The CDR3 is 14 amino acids. CDR3 nucleotide sequence: TGTGCCAGCAGTGAGACAGGGCCAACGAACGAGCAGTACTTC. It encodes CASSETGPTNEQYF.

The table lists this clonotype with a few counts. The chain uses TRBV12-3 or TRBV12-4 and TRBJ2-2, with D perhaps matching TRBD2 (6 bases). The CDR3 covers 13 residues. V lost 8 bases and J lost 5, with 12 bases in between. CDR3 loop: CASQWAGTGELFF. CDR3 DNA sequence: TGTGCCAGCCAGTGGGCGGGAACCGGGGAGCTGTTTTTT.

J is TRBJ2-7 and V is TRBV20-1; D gene ambiguous. V lost 1 base and J lost 2, with 12 bases in between. Germline V gene data show CDR1 as DFQATT and CDR2 as SNEGSKA (reference sequence). The CDR3 has 14 amino acids. In DNA form, the CDR3 reads TGCAGTGCTAGAGCCACTATAAGCCCCTACGAGCAGTACTTC. Protein sequence: CSARATISPYEQYF.

This clonotype has only a few counts. The gene calls are TRBV5-5 and TRBJ1-3; D is perhaps TRBD1 (5 bases). CDR1 and CDR2 from the germline V gene are SGHKS and YYEKEE (reference sequence). This CDR3 has 16 residues. The ends were cut back, 4 bases at V and 0 bases at J, with 14 bases in the middle. The CDR3 protein is CASSQIRQISGNTIYF. In nucleotides, the CDR3 is TGTGCCAGCAGCCAAATCCGACAGATCTCTGGAAACACCATATATTTT. The full variable domain, completed using reference TRBV5-5 and TRBJ1-3, is DAGVTQSPTHLIKTRGQQVTLRCSPISGHKSVSWYQQVLGQGPQFIFQYYEKEERGRGNFPDRFSARQFPNYSSELNVNALLLGDSALYLCASSQIRQISGNTIYFGEGSWLTVV.

This clonotype was found a few times. The genes are TRBV19 and TRBJ2-7; TRBD2 agrees at 10 bases. This CDR3 contains 17 residues. Germline V gene sequence: CDR1 LNHDA, CDR2 SQIVND (reference sequence). Trimming at V came to 8 bases and at J to 2 bases, leaving 15 bases not matched to a gene. The CDR3, as DNA: TGTGCCAGTGCTATAGGGGGGCTAGCGGGAGACACCTACGAGCAGTACTTC. Residues: CASAIGGLAGDTYEQYF.

This rearrangement joins TRBV7-2 to TRBJ2-2, with 8 bases identical to TRBD2. Germline CDR1 and CDR2: SGHTA and FQGNSA. This CDR3 comprises 16 residues. Unmatched junction bases numbered 11, after V lost 3 bases and J lost 8 bases. The DNA for the CDR3 is TGTGCCAGCAGCTTCCGACGGAGCGGGAGTGGTGGGGAGCTGTTTTTT. Amino acid sequence: CASSFRRSGSGGELFF.

Ten or more counts support this clonotype. This rearrangement joins TRBV20-1 to TRBJ2-1; 10 bases fit TRBD2. CDR1 and CDR2 (germline): DFQATT, SNEGSKA (reference sequence). This CDR3 region has 15 residues. V was pared by 2 bases and J by 8 bases, with 9 bases of the junction left unmatched. The DNA of the CDR3 is TGCAGTGCTAGAAAACTAGCGGGATTTTTCGATGAGCAGTTCTTC. Protein sequence: CSARKLAGFFDEQFF.

Here the CDR3 reads CSARQTGNNSPLHF. The CDR3 DNA follows: TGCAGTGCTAGGCAGACAGGGAATAATTCACCCCTCCACTTT. The gene calls are TRBV20-1 and TRBJ1-6; 7 nucleotides agree with TRBD1. The V and J ends lost 3 bases and 5 bases, in that order; junction bases with no gene match: 4. There are 14 residues in the CDR3. Germline values: CDR1 DFQATT, CDR2 SNEGSKA (reference sequence).

J is TRBJ2-7 and V is TRBV12-3 or TRBV12-4; either TRBD1 or TRBD2 may supply D (5 bases each). With 3 bases removed from V and 5 bases from J, the gap between germline ends came to 17 bases. The CDR3 extends over 15 amino acids. DNA for the CDR3: TGTGCCAGCAGTTTGTCAGTTTCAGGGACCGACGAGCAGTACTTC. Translating it yields CASSLSVSGTDEQYF.

In its sample, this clonotype was seen many times. The V and J genes are TRBV11-2 and TRBJ2-1; D uncertain. The CDR3 totals 13 residues. Germline CDR1 SGHAT, CDR2 FQNNGV. Trimming took 5 bases from V and 7 from J, leaving 12 bases between them. DNA of the CDR3: TGTGCCAGCAGCCCCCAGAATGGAAATGAGCAGTTCTTC. Protein: CASSPQNGNEQFF. Drawing the rest from reference TRBV11-2 and TRBJ2-1, the complete variable domain is EAGVAQSPRYKIIEKRQSVAFWCNPISGHATLYWYQQILGQGPKLLIQFQNNGVVDDSQLPKDRFSAERLKGVDSTLKIQPAKLEDSAVYLCASSPQNGNEQFFGPGTRLTVL.

In this sample, this clonotype turned up many times. The V and J genes are TRBV4-3 and TRBJ2-3; D is unclear. Germline CDR1 reads LGHNA; CDR2 reads YSLEER. The CDR3 covers 14 residues. Trimming shortened V by 0 bases and J by 4 bases, and 8 bases separated the two germline ends. The CDR3 loop reads CASSQDQAADTQYF. In DNA, the CDR3 is TGCGCCAGCAGCCAAGATCAGGCCGCAGATACGCAGTATTTT.

This sequence joins TRBV5-6 and TRBJ2-1; D gene uncertain. V was trimmed by 2 bases and J by 7 bases, leaving 16 bases between them. This CDR3 is 15 amino acids long. Germline loops: CDR1 SGHDT, CDR2 YYEEEE. The CDR3 nucleotides read TGTGCCAGCAGCTTAAGACTCCGCCTGAGGAATGAGCAGTTCTTC. This encodes CASSLRLRLRNEQFF.